These 8 T cell receptor beta chains were all obtained from the same sample, sequenced in a study of shared clonotypes between healthy human individuals. Clones were read by immunoSEQ multiplex PCR, and TCRdb kept only the in-frame ones, dropping some. The sample has approximately 1,000,000 clones, roughly 74% seen once. The sample taken for sequencing was memory CD4+ T cells from PBMCs. The subset denotes: CD45RA-negative fraction. The origin of the receptors is a young man in good health. Some clones in this sample may be carry-over from other donors' samples.

The rearrangement links TRBV6-5 to TRBJ2-1; D is ambiguous. The CDR3 spans 14 residues. Germline V lookup: CDR1 MNHEY, CDR2 SVGAGI. The V end lost 2 bases, the J end lost 9 bases, and 14 bases lay between the germline ends. The CDR3 DNA sequence: TGTGCCAGCAGTTACGAGGCCTCGCGAGGTGAGCAGTTCTTC. It codes for CASSYEASRGEQFF.

The rearrangement uses TRBV18 and TRBJ2-2; 8 bases map to TRBD1. CDR1 is KGHSH and CDR2 is LQKENI in the germline V gene. CDR3 size: 15 residues. The V segment lost 6 bases and the J segment 5 bases; nucleotides outside the gene matches: 8. The CDR3 reads CASSAGQGGTGELFF. CDR3 DNA: TGTGCCAGCTCTGCCGGACAGGGCGGAACCGGGGAGCTGTTTTTT.

This clone has just one count. The chain joins TRBV11-1 to TRBJ1-1, with D unresolved. Germline V CDR1 and CDR2: SGHAT, FQDESV (reference sequence). The CDR3 is 14 residues long. V was pared by 3 bases and J by 5 bases, with 13 bases between. Here the CDR3 DNA reads TGTGCCAGCAGCTTGCGTCCCTACTCAACTGAAGCTTTCTTT. This sequence encodes CASSLRPYSTEAFF.

This chain uses TRBV7-3 with TRBJ2-7, with 9 bases fitting TRBD1. The trim removed 3 bases at V and 2 bases at J, leaving 5 bases unmatched. The CDR3 covers 15 residues. The germline gives CDR1 SGHTA, CDR2 FQGTGA. CDR3 amino acids: CASSLMGTGTYEQYF. Here the CDR3 DNA reads TGTGCCAGCAGCTTGATGGGGACAGGGACCTACGAGCAGTACTTC.

The J gene is TRBJ2-5, the V gene TRBV13; possible D gene TRBD2, 6 bases. V lost 5 bases to trimming and J lost 6 bases, with 19 bases between them. Germline V gene sequence: CDR1 PRHDT, CDR2 FYEKMQ (reference sequence). The CDR3 extends over 15 amino acids. The CDR3 DNA is TGTGCCAGCAGCGCCGGGCAGGGACTTAGAAAGACCCAGTACTTC. It yields the protein CASSAGQGLRKTQYF.

In the case of this clone: Other DNA variants within this sample encode the same CDR3. V and J are TRBV2 and TRBJ2-7; D is undetermined. V gave up 6 bases and J gave up 0 bases, with 6 bases separating them. The CDR3 contains 12 residues. CDR1 and CDR2 from the germline V gene are SNHLY and FYNNEI. The CDR3, as DNA: TGTGCCAGCAGGCTTAACTCCTACGAGCAGTACTTC. It specifies CASRLNSYEQYF.

The chain combines TRBV30 with TRBJ2-7, with D unclear. The CDR3 contains 13 residues. Germline loops: CDR1 GTSNPN, CDR2 SVGIG (reference sequence). V was trimmed by 4 bases and J by 4 bases, leaving 14 bases between them. The CDR3 protein is CAWIGRSPYEQYF. For the CDR3, the DNA is TGTGCCTGGATCGGTCGGTCGCCTTACGAGCAGTACTTC.

The rearrangement links TRBV6-5 to TRBJ2-1, with D maybe TRBD2 (6 bases). The CDR3 consists of 14 residues. Germline V lookup: CDR1 MNHEY, CDR2 SVGAGI. Trimming removed 6 bases at V and 2 bases at J, with 11 bases between. CDR3 DNA: TGTGCCAGCAGCACCTGGGGGGCCTACAATGAGCAGTTCTTC. Translating it yields CASSTWGAYNEQFF.